This is a list of T cell receptor beta chains from one sample in a study of T cells in Graves' hyperthyroidism and ophthalmopathy. TCRdb re-called the multiplex PCR reads through MiXCR, storing one row per CDR3 protein. The sample consists of about 540,000 distinct CDR3 sequences, 35% to 55% of them appearing once. Sequencing was done on a sample of peripheral blood or thyroid tissue (not recorded which). Receptors originate from a young woman with Graves' hyperthyroidism. Both conserved end residues are trimmed from each CDR3.

J gene | V gene | CDR3 protein
TRBJ2-5 | TRBV7-9 | ASSLPGQGGTQY
TRBJ1-5 | TRBV10-3 | AISEGNQPQH
TRBJ2-7 | TRBV20-1 | SAQSSGYEQY
TRBJ1-5 | TRBV6-1 | ASSPRSNQPQH
TRBJ1-2 | TRBV4-3 | ASSQELASALNYGYT
TRBJ1-2 | TRBV12-3/TRBV12-4 | ASGLNTGTYYGYT
TRBJ2-3 | TRBV29-1 | SVERGRRDTQY
TRBJ2-7 | TRBV7-6 | ASSLRSGSQAYEQY
TRBJ2-5 | TRBV6-1 | ASSPGSYSGDQVTQY
TRBJ1-6 | TRBV10-3 | AMTGDSPLH
TRBJ1-5 | TRBV7-2 | ASSLMGQGNQPQH
TRBJ2-5 | TRBV2 | ASSEDSGQETQY
NA | TRBV7-6 | ASSLVYGRRNEQF
TRBJ1-3 | TRBV3-1 | ASSDRSGNTIY
TRBJ2-5 | TRBV7-9 | ATRQDSGRSVAQY
TRBJ1-1 | TRBV11-2 | ASSLYQGAGIEAF
TRBJ2-7 | TRBV7-3 | ASSSRTANYEQY
TRBJ2-2 | TRBV7-3 | ASSQGSGELF
TRBJ1-6 | TRBV13 | ASSQKGSGTSYNSPLH
TRBJ2-1 | TRBV20-1 | SASGTDDYNEQF
TRBJ2-7 | TRBV2 | ASSLLGTSRGYEQY
TRBJ2-7 | TRBV6-2/TRBV6-3 | ASSQAGSSYEQY
TRBJ2-1 | TRBV24-1 | ATSRTYNEQF
TRBJ1-1 | TRBV6-1 | ASSGGDNAEAF
TRBJ2-7 | TRBV5-6 | ASSFELAETYEQY
TRBJ2-7 | TRBV7-2 | ASSLRLAGVEQY
TRBJ2-5 | TRBV20-1 | SARDRWANLKTTQY
TRBJ2-6 | TRBV29-1 | SVITGEYTEA
TRBJ2-5 | TRBV25-1 | ASNLGETQY
TRBJ1-2 | TRBV29-1 | SVEGGASYT
TRBJ2-7 | TRBV7-2 | ASSLSGQY
TRBJ2-7 | TRBV6-1 | ASSVPSGTISYEQY
TRBJ2-6 | TRBV6-1 | ASSVGSKGGGANVLT
TRBJ2-7 | TRBV19 | AGSIGFKDRDAYEQY
TRBJ2-7 | TRBV7-2 | ASTRDRDTYEQY
TRBJ2-5 | TRBV6-5 | ATRGRLYQETQY
TRBJ2-7 | TRBV14 | ASSPRTSGRASYEQY
TRBJ2-5 | TRBV24-1 | ATSDPGRETRY
TRBJ2-5 | TRBV19 | ATFGPEKETQY
TRBJ2-7 | TRBV7-8 | AGSLARYYELY
TRBJ1-1 | TRBV7-2 | ASSLDSGQGDTEAF
TRBJ2-2 | TRBV10-3 | AIIEDEHTGEPF
TRBJ2-5 | TRBV10-3 | AISPMGGSRDETQY
TRBJ1-5 | TRBV6-5 | AISYEREVDEQYPTWLLAQH
TRBJ2-3 | TRBV10-3 | AIMPGPTDTQY
TRBJ1-2 | TRBV4-1 | ASSRTEDDQEAGYT
TRBJ2-7 | TRBV20-1 | SASFRQLNEQY